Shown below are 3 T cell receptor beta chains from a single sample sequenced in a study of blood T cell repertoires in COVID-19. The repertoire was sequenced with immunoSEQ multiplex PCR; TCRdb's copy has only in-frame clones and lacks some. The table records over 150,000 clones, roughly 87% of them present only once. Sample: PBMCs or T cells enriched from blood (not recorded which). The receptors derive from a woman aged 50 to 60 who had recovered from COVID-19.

The CDR3 is CASSPTGGNEKLFF. The CDR3 DNA reads TGTGCCAGCAGTCCGACAGGGGGGAATGAAAAACTGTTTTTT. The chain joins TRBV6-5 to TRBJ1-4; 9 nucleotides line up with TRBD1. The CDR3 loop spans 14 amino acids. Trimming at V came to 5 bases and at J to 5 bases, leaving 3 bases not matched to a gene. Per germline, CDR1 MNHEY and CDR2 SVGAGI.

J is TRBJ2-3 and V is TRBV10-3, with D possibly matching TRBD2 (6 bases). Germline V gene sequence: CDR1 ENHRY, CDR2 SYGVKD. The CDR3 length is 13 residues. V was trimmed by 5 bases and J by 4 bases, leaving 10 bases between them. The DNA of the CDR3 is TGTGCCATCAGTACGGAGGGCCCAGATACGCAGTATTTT. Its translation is CAISTEGPDTQYF.

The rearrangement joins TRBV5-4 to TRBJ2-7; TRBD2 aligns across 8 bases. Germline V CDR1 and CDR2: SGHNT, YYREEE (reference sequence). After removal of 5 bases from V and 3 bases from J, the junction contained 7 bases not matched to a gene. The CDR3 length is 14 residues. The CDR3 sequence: CASRIAGNSYEQYF. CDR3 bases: TGTGCCAGCAGGATAGCGGGAAATAGCTACGAGCAGTACTTC.